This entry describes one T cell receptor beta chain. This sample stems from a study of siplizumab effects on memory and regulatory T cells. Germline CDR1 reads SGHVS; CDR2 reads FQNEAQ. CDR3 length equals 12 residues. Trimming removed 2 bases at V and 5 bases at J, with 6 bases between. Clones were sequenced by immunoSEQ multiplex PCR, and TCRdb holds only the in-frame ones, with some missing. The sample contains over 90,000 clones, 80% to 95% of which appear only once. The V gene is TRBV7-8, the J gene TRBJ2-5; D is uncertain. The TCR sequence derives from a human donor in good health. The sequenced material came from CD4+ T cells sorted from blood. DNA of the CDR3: TGTGCCAGCAGCTTATGGATGGAGACCCAGTACTTC. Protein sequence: CASSLWMETQYF.